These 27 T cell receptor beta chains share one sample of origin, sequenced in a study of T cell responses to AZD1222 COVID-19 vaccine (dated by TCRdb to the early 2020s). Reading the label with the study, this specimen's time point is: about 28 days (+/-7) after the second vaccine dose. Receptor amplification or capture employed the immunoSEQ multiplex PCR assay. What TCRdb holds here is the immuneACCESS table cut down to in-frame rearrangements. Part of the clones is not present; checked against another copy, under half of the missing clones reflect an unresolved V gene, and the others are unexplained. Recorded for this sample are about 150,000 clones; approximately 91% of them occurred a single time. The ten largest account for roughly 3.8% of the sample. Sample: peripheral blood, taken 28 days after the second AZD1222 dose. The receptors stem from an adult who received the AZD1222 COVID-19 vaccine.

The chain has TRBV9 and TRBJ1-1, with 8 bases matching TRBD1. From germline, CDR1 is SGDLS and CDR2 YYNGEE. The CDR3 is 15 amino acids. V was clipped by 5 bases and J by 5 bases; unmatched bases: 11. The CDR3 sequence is CASRMWGTGGTEAFF. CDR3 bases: TGTGCCAGCAGGATGTGGGGGACAGGAGGGACTGAAGCTTTCTTT.

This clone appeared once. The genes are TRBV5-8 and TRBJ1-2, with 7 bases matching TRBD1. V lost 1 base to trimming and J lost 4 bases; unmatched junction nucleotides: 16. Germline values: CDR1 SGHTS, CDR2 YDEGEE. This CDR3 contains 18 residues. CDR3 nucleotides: TGTGCCAGCAGCTTGCAACAGGGGACGCGACTCTTCATCTATGGCTACACCTTC. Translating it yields CASSLQQGTRLFIYGYTF.

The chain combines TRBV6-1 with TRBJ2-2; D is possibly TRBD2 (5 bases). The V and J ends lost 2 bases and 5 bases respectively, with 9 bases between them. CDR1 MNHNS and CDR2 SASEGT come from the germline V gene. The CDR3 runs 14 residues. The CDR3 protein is CASSEFGGTGELFF. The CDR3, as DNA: TGTGCCAGCAGTGAATTTGGAGGAACCGGGGAGCTGTTTTTT.

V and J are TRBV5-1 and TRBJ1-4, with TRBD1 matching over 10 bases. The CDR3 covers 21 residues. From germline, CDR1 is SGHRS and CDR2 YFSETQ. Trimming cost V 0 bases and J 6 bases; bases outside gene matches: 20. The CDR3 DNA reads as TGCGCCAGCAGCTTGGCAGTTAGGGGACAGGGGTTACTTCAGCGGGATGAAAAACTGTTTTTT. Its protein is CASSLAVRGQGLLQRDEKLFF.

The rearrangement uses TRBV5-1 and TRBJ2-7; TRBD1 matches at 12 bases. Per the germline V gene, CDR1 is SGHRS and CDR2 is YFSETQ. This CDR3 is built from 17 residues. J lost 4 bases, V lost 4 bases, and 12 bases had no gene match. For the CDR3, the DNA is TGCGCCAGCAGCCTACAGAGCCGGGACAGGGGGCCGTACGAGCAGTACTTC. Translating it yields CASSLQSRDRGPYEQYF.

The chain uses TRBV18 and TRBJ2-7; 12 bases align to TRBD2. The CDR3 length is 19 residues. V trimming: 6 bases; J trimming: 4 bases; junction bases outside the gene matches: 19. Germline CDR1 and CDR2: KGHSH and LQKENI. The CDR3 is CASSPLRTSGNTMAYEQYF. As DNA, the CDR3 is TGTGCCAGCTCGCCGCTTCGGACTAGCGGGAATACGATGGCATACGAGCAGTACTTC. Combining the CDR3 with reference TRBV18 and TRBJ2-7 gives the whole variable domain NAGVMQNPRHLVRRRGQEARLRCSPMKGHSHVYWYRQLPEEGLKFMVYLQKENIIDESGMPKERFSAEFPKEGPSILRIQQVVRGDSAAYFCASSPLRTSGNTMAYEQYFGPGTRLTVT.

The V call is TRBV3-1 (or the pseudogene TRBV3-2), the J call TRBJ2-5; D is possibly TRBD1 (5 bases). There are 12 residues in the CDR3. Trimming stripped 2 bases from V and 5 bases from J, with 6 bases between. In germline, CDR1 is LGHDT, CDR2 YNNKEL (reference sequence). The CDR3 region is CASSQNRETQYF. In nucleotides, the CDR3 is TGTGCCAGCAGCCAAAACAGGGAGACCCAGTACTTC.

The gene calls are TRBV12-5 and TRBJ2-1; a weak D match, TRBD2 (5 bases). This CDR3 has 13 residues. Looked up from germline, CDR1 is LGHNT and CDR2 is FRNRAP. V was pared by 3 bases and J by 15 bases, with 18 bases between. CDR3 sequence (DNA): TGTGCTAGTGGTTTTCCCCTTGGGGAGATCCTGTTCTTC. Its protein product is CASGFPLGEILFF.

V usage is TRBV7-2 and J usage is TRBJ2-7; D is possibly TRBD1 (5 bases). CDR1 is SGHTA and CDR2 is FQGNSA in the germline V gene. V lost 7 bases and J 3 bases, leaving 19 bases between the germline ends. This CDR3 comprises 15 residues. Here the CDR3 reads CASTRQSPSLYEQYF. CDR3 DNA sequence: TGTGCCAGCACCCGACAGTCACCTTCCCTCTACGAGCAGTACTTC.

Here the CDR3 reads CASKTRVGEKLFF. DNA of the CDR3: TGTGCCAGTAAAACCAGGGTCGGAGAAAAACTGTTTTTT. The chain links TRBV19 to TRBJ1-4; TRBD1 is a possible D gene (5 bases). Trimming left V 7 bases short and J 8 bases short, with 14 bases between. The CDR3 has 13 residues. Germline V gene data show CDR1 as LNHDA and CDR2 as SQIVND (reference sequence).

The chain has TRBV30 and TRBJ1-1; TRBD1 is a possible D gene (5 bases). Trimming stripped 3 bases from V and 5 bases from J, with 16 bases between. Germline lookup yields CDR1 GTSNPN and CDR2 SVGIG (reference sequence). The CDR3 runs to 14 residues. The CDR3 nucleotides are TGTGCCTGGAGGGGACTGGGAGTGGGTACTGAAGCTTTCTTT. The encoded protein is CAWRGLGVGTEAFF.

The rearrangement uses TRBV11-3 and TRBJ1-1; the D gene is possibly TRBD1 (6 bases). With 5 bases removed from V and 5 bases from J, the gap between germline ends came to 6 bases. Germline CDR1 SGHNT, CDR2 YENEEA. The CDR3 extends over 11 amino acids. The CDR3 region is CASSRGTEAFF. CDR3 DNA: TGTGCCAGCAGCAGGGGGACTGAAGCTTTCTTT.

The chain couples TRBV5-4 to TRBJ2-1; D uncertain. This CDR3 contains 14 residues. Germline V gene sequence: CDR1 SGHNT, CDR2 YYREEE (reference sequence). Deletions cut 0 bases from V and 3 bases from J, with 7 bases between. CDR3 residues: CASSLGAGYNEQFF. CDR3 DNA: TGTGCCAGCAGCTTGGGGGCAGGCTACAATGAGCAGTTCTTC.

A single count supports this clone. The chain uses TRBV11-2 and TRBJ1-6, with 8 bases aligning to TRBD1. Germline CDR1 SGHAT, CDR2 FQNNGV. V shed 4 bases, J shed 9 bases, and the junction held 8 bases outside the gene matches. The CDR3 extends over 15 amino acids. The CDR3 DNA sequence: TGTGCCAGCAGCTCCAGGACAGGGAGCGGTTCACCCCTCCACTTT. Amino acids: CASSSRTGSGSPLHF.

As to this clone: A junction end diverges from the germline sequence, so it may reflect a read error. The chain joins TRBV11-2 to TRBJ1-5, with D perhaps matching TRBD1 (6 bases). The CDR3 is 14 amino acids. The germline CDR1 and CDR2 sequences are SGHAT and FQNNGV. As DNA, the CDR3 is TGTGCCAGCAGCTTAGTGGGGGGCGGTCAGCCCCAGCATTTC. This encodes CASSLVGGGQPQHF.

The CDR3 DNA follows: TGCAGCGTATTCTCCGGGACAGGGGGTAGGGGCTACACCTTC. It specifies CSVFSGTGGRGYTF. V usage is TRBV29-1 and J usage is TRBJ1-2; TRBD1 agrees at 11 bases. Losses at the gene ends were 6 bases for V and 8 bases for J; bases not matched to a gene: 11. Germline CDR1 is SQVTM and CDR2 is ANQGSEA. The CDR3 runs 14 residues.

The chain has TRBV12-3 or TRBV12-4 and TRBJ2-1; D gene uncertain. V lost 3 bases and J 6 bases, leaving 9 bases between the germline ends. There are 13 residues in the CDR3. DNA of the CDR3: TGTGCCAGCAGTTTTAGGGCCCCCAATGAGCAGTTCTTC. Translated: CASSFRAPNEQFF.

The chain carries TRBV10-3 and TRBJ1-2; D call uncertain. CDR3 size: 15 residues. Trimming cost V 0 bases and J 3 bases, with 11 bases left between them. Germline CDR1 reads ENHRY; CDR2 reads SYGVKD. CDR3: CAISESTLGYYGYTF. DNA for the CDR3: TGTGCCATCAGTGAGTCGACTCTGGGATACTATGGCTACACCTTC.

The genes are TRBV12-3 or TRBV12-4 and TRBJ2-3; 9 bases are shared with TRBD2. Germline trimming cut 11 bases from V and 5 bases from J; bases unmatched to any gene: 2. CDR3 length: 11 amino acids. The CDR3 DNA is TGTGCCGCGGGGGGGTTAGATACGCAGTATTTT. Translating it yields CAAGGLDTQYF.

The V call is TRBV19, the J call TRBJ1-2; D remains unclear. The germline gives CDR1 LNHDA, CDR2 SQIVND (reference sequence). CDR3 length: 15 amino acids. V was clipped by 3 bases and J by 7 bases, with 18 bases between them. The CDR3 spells CASSIQIQTLGGYTF. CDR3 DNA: TGTGCCAGTAGTATTCAAATTCAGACTCTAGGTGGCTACACCTTC. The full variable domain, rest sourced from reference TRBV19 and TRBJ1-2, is DGGITQSPKYLFRKEGQNVTLSCEQNLNHDAMYWYRQDPGQGLRLIYYSQIVNDFQKGDIAEGYSVSREKKESFPLTVTSAQKNPTAFYLCASSIQIQTLGGYTFGSGTRLTVV.

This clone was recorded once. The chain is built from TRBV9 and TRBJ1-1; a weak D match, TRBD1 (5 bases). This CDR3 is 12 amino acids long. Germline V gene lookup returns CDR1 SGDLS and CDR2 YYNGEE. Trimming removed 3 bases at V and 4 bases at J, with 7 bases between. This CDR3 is CASSAGGTEAFF. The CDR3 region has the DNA TGTGCCAGCAGCGCCGGGGGCACTGAAGCTTTCTTT.

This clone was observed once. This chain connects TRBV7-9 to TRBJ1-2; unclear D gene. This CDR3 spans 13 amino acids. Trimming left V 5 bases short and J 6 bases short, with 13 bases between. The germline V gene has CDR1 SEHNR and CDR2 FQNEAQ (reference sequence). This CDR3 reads CASSPQGIDGYTF. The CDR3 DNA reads TGTGCCAGCAGCCCACAAGGGATCGATGGCTACACCTTC.

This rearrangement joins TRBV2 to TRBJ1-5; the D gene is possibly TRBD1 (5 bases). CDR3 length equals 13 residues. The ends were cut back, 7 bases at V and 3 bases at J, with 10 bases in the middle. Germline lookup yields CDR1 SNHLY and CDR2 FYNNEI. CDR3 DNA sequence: TGTGCCAGCACGGGACGCTTCAATCAGCCCCAGCATTTT. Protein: CASTGRFNQPQHF.

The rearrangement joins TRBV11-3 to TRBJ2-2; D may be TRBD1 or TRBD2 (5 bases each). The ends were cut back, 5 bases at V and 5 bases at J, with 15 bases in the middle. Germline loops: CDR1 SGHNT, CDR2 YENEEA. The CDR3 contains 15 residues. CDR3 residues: CASSHDRGQTGELFF. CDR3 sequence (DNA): TGTGCCAGCAGCCATGACAGAGGGCAAACCGGGGAGCTGTTTTTT.

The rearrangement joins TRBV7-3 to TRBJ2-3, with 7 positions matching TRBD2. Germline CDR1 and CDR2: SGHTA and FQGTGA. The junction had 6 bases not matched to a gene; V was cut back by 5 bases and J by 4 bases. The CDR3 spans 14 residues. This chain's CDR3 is CASSPSGGADTQYF. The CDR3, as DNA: TGTGCCAGCAGCCCTTCTGGGGGGGCAGATACGCAGTATTTT.

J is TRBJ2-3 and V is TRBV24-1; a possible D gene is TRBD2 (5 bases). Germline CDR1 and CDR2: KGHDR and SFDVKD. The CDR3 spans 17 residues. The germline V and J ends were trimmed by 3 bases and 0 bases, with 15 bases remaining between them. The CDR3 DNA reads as TGTGCCACCAGTGATCCCTACGGGGATCTTAGCACAGATACGCAGTATTTT. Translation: CATSDPYGDLSTDTQYF.

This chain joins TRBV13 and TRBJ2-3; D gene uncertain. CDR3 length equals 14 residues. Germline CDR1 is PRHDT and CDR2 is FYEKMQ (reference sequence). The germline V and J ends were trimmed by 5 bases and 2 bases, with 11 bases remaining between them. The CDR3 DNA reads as TGTGCCAGCAGCCTCGATACTTACACAGATACGCAGTATTTT. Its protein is CASSLDTYTDTQYF.